This TCR beta chain was sequenced for a study of cytomegalovirus exposure and HLA in healthy donors. A remark on this clone: What it recognizes is unknown.

The CDR3 length is 15 residues. V lost 4 bases and J lost 2; bases outside the gene matches: 4. Germline values: CDR1 MGHRA, CDR2 YSYEKL. Both 60 Vbeta primers and 13 Jbeta primers went into the PCR. TCRdb's copy holds only in-frame clones and misses some; the assay was immunoSEQ multiplex PCR. The sample contains hundreds of thousands of clones, 76% of which appear only once. General study results and limits: Later genetic work tied a missense DCLRE1C variant to beta-chain V and J trimming. Earlier analysis yielded a pattern in which most TCR beta V segments were productive about 90% or about 30% of the time. The authors excluded some V segments, including TRBV6-2 and TRBV6-3, as indistinguishable.

This TCR derives from a man between 18 and 29 years old in good health and CMV-seronegative. The source material was PBMCs. The chain recombines TRBV4-1 with TRBJ2-1; 8 nucleotides agree with TRBD1. In nucleotides, the CDR3 is TGCGCCAGCAGCCTAGGGACAGGAGCCTACAATGAGCAGTTCTTC. Translated, it gives CASSLGTGAYNEQFF.